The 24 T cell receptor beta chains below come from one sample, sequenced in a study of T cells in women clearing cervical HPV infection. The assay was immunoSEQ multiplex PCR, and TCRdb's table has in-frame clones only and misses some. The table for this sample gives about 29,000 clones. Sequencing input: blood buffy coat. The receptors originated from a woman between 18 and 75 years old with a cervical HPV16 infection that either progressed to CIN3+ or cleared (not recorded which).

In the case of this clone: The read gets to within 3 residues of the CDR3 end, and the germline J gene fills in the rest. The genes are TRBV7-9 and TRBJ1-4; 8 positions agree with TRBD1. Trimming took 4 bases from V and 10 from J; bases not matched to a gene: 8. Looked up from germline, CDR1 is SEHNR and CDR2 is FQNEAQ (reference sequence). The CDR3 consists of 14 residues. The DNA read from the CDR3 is TGTGCCAGCAGCTCCGGGACAGGAACGCTAAAA. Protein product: CASSSGTGTLK. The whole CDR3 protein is CASSSGTGTLKLFF.

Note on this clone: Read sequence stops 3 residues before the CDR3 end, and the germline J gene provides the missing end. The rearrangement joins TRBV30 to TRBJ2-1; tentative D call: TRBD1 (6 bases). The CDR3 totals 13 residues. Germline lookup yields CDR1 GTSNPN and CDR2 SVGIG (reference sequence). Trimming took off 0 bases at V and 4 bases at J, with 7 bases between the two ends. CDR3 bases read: TGTGCCTGGAGTGTGGGACATTACAATGAG. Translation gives CAWSVGHYNE. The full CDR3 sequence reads CAWSVGHYNEQFF.

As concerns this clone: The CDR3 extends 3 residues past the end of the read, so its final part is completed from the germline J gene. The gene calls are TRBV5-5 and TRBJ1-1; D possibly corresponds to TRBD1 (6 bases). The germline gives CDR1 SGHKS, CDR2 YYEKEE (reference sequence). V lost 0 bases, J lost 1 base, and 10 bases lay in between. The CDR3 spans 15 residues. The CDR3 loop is CASSLVGGWNTEAFF. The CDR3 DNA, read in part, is TGTGCCAGCAGCTTGGTAGGGGGATGGAACACTGAA.

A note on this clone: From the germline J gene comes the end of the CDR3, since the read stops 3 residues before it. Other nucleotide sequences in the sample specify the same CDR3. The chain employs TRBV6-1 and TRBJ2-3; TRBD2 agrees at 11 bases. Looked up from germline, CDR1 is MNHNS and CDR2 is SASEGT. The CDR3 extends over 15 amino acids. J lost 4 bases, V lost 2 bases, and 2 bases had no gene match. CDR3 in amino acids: CASSELAGGPDTQYF. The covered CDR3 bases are TGTGCCAGCAGTGAACTAGCGGGGGGTCCAGATACG.

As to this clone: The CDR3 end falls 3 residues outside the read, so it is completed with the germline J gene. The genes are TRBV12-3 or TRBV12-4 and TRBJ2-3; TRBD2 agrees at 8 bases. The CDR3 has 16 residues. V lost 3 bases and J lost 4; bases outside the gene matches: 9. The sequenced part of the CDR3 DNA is TGTGCCAGCAGTTTCTACGGACTAGCTAGGTCAGATACG. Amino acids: CASSFYGLARSDT. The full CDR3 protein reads CASSFYGLARSDTQYF.

The CDR3 bases that were read are TGTGCCATCAGTGAGGAGGTCAGGAATCAGCCC. It encodes CAISEEVRNQP. The complete CDR3 sequence is CAISEEVRNQPQHF. The rearrangement uses TRBV10-3 and TRBJ1-5; D not certain. The observed sequence ends 3 residues before the CDR3 terminus, with the missing tail filled in from the germline J gene. The CDR3 has 14 residues. The V end lost 2 bases, the J end lost 4 bases, and 9 bases lay between the germline ends. Per germline, CDR1 ENHRY and CDR2 SYGVKD.

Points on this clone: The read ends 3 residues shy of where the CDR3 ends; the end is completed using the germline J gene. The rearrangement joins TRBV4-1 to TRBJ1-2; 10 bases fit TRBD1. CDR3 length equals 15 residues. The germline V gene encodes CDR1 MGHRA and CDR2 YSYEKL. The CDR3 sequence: CASSHGRTGGKGYTF. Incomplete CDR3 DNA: TGCGCCAGCAGCCATGGAAGGACAGGGGGGAAAGGC.

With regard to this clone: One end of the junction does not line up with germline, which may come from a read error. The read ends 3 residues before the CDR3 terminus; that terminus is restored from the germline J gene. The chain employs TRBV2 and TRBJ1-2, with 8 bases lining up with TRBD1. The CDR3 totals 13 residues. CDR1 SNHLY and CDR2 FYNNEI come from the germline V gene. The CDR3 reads CAGRYSGGDGYTF. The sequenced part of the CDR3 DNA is TGTGCCGGCAGGTACTCAGGGGGCGATGGC.

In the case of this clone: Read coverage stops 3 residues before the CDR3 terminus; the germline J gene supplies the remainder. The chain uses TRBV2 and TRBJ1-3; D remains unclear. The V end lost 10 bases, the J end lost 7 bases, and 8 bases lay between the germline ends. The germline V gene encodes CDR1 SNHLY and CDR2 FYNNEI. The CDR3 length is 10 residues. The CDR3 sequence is CANGGNTIYF. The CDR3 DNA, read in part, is TGTGCCAACGGAGGGAACACC.

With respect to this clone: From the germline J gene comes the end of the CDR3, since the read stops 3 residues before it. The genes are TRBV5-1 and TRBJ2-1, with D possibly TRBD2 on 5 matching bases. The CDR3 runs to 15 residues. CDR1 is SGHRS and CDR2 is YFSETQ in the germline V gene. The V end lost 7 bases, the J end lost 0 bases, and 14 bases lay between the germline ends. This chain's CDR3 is CASGPTGSSYNEQFF. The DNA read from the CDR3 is TGCGCCAGCGGACCCACGGGGAGCTCCTACAATGAG.

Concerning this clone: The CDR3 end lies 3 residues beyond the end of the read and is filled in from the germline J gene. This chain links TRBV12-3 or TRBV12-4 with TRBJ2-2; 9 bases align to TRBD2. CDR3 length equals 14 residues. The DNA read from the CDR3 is TGTGCCACCAAAACGAAGCGGGAGGATAGAGAG. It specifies CATKTKREDRE. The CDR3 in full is CATKTKREDRELFF.

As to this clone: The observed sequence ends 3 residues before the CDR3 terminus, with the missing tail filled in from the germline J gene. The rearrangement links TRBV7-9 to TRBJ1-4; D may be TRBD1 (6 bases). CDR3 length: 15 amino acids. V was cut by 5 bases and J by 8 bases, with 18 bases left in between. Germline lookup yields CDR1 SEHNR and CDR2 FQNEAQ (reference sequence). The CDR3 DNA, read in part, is TGTGCCAGCAGCCCCCCGGGGGGGCGTTGGGAAAAA. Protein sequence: CASSPPGGRWEK. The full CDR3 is CASSPPGGRWEKLFF. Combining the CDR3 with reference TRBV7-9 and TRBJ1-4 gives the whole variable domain DTGVSQNPRHKITKRGQNVTFRCDPISEHNRLYWYRQTLGQGPEFLTYFQNEAQLEKSRLLSDRFSAERPKGSFSTLEIQRTEQGDSAMYLCASSPPGGRWEKLFFGSGTQLSVL.

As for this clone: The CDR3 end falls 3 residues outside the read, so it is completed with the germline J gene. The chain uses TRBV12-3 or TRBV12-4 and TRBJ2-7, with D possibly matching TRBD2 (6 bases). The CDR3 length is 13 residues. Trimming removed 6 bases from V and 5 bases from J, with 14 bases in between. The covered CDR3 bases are TGTGCCAGCAGAAAAATGGAGGGTCACGAG. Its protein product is CASRKMEGHE. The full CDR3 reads CASRKMEGHEQYF.

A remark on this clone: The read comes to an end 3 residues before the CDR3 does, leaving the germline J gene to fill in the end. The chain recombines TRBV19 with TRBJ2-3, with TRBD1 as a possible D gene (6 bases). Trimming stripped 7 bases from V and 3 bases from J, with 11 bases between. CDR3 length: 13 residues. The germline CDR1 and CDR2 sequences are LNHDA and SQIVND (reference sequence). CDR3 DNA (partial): TGTGCCAGTACCCCAACAGGGACAGATACG. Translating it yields CASTPTGTDT. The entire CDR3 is CASTPTGTDTQYF.

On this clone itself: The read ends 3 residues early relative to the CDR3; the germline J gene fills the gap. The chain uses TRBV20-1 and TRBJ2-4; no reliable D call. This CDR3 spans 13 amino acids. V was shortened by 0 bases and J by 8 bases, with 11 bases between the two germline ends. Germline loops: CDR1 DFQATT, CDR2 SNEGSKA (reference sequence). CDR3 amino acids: CSARDNGRDIQYF. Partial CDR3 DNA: TGCAGTGCTAGAGATAACGGAAGGGACATT.

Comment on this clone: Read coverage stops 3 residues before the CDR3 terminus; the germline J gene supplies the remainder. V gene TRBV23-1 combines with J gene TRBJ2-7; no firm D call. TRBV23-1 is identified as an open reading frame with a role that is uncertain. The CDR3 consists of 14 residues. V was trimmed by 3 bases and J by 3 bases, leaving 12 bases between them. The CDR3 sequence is CASSQVGSVYEQYF. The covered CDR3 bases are TGCGCCAGCAGTCAGGTAGGGTCTGTCTACGAG.

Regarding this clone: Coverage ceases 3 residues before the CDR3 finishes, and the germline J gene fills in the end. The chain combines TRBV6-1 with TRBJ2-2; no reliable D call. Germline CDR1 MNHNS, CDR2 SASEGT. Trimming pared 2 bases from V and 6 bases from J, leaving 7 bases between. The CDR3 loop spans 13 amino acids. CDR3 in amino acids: CASSESEAGELFF. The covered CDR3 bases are TGTGCCAGCAGTGAATCCGAGGCCGGGGAG.

The DNA read from the CDR3 is TGTGCCAGCAGCCCGCAAGAGACC. Amino acids: CASSPQET. The complete CDR3 sequence is CASSPQETQYF. The chain recombines TRBV7-2 with TRBJ2-5; no clear D. The read comes to an end 3 residues before the CDR3 does, leaving the germline J gene to fill in the end. The CDR3 spans 11 residues. V lost 5 bases to trimming and J lost 2 bases, with 3 bases between them. Germline CDR1 SGHTA, CDR2 FQGNSA.

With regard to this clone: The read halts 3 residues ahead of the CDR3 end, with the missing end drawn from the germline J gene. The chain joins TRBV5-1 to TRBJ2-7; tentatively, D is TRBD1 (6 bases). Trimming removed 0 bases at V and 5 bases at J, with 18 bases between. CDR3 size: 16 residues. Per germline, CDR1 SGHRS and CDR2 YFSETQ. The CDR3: CASSLAGAGVLHEQYF. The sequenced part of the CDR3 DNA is TGCGCCAGCAGCTTGGCCGGGGCAGGGGTACTACACGAG.

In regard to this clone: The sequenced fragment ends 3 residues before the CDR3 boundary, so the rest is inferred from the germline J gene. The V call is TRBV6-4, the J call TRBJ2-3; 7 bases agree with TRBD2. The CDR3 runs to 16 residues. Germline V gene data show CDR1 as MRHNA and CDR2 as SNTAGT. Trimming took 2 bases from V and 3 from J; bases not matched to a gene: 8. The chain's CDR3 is CASSDAGGGGTDTQYF. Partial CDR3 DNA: TGTGCCAGCAGTGACGCCGGCGGGGGAGGGACAGATACG.

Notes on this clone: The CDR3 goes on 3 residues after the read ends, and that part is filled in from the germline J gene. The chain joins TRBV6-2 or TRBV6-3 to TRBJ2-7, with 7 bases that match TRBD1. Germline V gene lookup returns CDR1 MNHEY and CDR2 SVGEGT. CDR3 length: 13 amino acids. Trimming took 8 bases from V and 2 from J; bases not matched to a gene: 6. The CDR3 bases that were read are TGTGCCAGCGAACAGGGGTCGGCCTACGAG. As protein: CASEQGSAYE. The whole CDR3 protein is CASEQGSAYEQYF.

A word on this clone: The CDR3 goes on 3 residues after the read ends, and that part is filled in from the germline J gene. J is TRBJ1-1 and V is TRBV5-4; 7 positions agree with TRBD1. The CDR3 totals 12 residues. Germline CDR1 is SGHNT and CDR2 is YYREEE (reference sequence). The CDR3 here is CASSFGQDGAFF. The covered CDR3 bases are TGTGCCAGCAGCTTTGGACAGGATGGA.

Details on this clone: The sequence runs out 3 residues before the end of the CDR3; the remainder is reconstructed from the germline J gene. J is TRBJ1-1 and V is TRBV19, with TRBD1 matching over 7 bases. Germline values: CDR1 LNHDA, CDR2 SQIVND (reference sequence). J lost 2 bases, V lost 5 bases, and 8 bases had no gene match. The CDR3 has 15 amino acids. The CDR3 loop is CASSWQGQSNTEAFF. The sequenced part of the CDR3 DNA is TGTGCCAGTAGTTGGCAGGGACAGTCTAACACTGAA. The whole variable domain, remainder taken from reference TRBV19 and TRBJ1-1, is DGGITQSPKYLFRKEGQNVTLSCEQNLNHDAMYWYRQDPGQGLRLIYYSQIVNDFQKGDIAEGYSVSREKKESFPLTVTSAQKNPTAFYLCASSWQGQSNTEAFFGQGTRLTVV.

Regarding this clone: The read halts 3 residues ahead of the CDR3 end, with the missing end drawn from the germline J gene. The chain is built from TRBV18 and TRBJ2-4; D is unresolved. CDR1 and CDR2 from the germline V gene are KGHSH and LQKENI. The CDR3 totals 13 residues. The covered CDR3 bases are TGTGCCAGCTCACCAGGGCGTGCCTATGGT. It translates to CASSPGRAYG. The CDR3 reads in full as CASSPGRAYGQYF.